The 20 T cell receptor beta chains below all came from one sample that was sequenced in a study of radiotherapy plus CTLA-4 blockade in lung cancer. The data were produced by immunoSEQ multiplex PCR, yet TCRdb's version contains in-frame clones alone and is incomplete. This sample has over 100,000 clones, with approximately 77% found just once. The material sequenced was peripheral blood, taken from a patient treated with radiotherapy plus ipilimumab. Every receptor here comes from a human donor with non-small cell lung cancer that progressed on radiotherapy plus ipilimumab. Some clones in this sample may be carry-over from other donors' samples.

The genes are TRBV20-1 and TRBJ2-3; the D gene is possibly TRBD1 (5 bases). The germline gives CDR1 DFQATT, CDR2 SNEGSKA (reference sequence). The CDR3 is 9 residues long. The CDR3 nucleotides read TGCAACCCTAGGGGTACGCAGTATTTT. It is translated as CNPRGTQYF.

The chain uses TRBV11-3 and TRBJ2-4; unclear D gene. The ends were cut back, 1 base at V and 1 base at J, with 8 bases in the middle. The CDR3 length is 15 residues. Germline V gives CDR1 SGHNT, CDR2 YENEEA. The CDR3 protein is CASSLGNGAKNIQYF. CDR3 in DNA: TGTGCCAGCAGCTTAGGGAATGGCGCCAAAAACATTCAGTACTTC.

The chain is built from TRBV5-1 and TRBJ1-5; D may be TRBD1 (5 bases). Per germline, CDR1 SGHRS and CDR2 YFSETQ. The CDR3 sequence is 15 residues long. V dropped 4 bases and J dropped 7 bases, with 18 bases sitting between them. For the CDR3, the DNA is TGCGCCAGCAGCCGAGGGATTCGGGGGGAGCAGCCCCAGCATTTT. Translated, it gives CASSRGIRGEQPQHF.

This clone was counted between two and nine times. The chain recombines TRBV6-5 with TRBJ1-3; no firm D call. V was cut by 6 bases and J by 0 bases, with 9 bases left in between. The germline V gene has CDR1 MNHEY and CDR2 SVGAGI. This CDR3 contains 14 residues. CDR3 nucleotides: TGTGCCAGCAGGGCCAGACCCTCTGGAAACACCATATATTTT. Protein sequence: CASRARPSGNTIYF.

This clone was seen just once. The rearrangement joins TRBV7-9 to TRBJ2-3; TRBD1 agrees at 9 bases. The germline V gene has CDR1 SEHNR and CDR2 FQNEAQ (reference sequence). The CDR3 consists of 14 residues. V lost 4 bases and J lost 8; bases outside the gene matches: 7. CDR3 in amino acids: CASSSYRGQGTQYF. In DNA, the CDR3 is TGTGCCAGCAGCTCCTACAGGGGGCAGGGTACGCAGTATTTT.

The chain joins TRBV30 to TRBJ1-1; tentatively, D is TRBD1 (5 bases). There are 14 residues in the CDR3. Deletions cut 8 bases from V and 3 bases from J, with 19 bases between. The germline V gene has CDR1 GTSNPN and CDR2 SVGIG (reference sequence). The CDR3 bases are TGTGCCGGGACGGGTTCGGGGGGATACACTGAAGCTTTCTTT. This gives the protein CAGTGSGGYTEAFF.

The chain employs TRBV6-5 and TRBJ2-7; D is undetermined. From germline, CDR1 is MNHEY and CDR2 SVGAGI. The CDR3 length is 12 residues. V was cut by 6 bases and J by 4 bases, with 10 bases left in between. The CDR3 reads CASRRTKYEQYF. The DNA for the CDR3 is TGTGCCAGCAGACGAACAAAGTACGAGCAGTACTTC.

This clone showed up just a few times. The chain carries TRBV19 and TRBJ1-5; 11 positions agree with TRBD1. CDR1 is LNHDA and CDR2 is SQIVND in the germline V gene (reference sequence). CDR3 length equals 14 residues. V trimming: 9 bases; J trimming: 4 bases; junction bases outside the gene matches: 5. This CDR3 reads CASWTGGRNQPQHF. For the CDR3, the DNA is TGTGCCAGCTGGACAGGGGGCAGAAATCAGCCCCAGCATTTT.

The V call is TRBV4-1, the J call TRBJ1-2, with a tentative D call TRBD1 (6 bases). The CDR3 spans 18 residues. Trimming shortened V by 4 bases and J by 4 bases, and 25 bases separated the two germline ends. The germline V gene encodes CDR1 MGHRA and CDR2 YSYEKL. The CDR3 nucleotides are TGCGCCAGCAGCCGAGGGAGACAGGCGGGAAAGGGTTTCTATGGCTACACCTTC. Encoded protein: CASSRGRQAGKGFYGYTF.

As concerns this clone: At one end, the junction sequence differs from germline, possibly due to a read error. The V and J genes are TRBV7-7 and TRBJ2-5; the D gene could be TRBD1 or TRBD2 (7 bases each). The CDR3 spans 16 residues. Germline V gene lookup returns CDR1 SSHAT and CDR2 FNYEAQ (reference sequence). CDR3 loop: CASSLEAGGDLETQYF. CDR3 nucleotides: TGTGCTAGCAGCTTAGAGGCAGGGGGGGACTTGGAGACCCAGTACTTC.

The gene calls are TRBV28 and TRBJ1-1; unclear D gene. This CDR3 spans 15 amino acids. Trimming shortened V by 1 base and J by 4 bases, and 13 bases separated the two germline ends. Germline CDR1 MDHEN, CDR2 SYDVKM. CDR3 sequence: CASSLYRRRRTEAFF. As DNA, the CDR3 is TGTGCCAGCAGTTTATACCGTCGACGGCGCACTGAAGCTTTCTTT.

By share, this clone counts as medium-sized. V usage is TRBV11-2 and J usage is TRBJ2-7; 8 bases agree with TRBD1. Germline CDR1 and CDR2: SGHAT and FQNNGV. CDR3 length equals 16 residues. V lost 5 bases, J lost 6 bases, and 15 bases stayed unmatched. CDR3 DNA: TGTGCCAGCAGCCCAGCCCTCGGGACAGGAGTAGCCGAGCAGTACTTC. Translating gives CASSPALGTGVAEQYF.

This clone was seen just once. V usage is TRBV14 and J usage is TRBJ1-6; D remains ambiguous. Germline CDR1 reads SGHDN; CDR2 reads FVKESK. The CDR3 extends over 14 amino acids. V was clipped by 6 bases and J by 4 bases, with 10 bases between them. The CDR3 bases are TGTGCCAGCAGTCCGGACCGTTATAATTCACCCCTCCACTTT. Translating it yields CASSPDRYNSPLHF.

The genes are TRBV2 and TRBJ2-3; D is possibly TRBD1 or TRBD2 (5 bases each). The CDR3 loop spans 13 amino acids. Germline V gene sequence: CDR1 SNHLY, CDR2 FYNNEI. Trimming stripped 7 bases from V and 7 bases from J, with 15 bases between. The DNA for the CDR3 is TGTGCCAGCAACGGTGGGACGGAGAATACGCAGTATTTT. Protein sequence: CASNGGTENTQYF.

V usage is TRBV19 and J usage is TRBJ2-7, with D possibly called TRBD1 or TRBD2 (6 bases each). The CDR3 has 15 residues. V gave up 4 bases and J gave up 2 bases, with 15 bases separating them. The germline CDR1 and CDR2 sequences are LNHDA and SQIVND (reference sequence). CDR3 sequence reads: CASSKQRGATYEQYF. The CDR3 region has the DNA TGTGCCAGTAGTAAACAAAGGGGGGCTACCTACGAGCAGTACTTC.

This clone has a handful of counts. The CDR3 protein is CASSSRGSYEQYF. The CDR3 DNA follows: TGTGCCAGCAGCTCGAGGGGCTCCTACGAGCAGTACTTC. The J gene is TRBJ2-7, the V gene TRBV7-9, with D perhaps matching TRBD1 or TRBD2 (5 bases each). The ends were cut back, 4 bases at V and 0 bases at J, with 7 bases in the middle. The CDR3 is made up of 13 amino acids. CDR1 and CDR2 (germline): SEHNR, FQNEAQ (reference sequence).

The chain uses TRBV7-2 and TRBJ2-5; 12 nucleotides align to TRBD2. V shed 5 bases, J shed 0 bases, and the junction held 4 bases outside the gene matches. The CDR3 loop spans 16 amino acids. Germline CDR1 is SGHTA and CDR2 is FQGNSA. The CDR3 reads CASSPLAGGHQETQYF. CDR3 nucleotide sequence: TGTGCCAGCAGCCCGCTAGCGGGGGGGCACCAAGAGACCCAGTACTTC.

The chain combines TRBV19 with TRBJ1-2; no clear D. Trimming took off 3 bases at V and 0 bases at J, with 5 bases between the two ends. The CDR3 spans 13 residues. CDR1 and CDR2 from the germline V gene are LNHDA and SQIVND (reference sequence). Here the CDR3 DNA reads TGTGCCAGTAGTATTACACCTAACTATGGCTACACCTTC. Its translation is CASSITPNYGYTF.

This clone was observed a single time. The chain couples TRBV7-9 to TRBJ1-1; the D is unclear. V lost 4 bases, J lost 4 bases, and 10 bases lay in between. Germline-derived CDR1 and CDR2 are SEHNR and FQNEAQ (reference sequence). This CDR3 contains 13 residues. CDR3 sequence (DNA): TGTGCCAGCAGCTCGGAGTATGGCACTGAAGCTTTCTTT. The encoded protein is CASSSEYGTEAFF.

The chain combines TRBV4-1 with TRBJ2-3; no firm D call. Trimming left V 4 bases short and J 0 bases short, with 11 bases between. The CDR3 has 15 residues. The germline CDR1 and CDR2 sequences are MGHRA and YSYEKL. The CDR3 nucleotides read TGCGCCAGCAGCCGAGTACAGTCTAGCACAGATACGCAGTATTTT. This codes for CASSRVQSSTDTQYF.